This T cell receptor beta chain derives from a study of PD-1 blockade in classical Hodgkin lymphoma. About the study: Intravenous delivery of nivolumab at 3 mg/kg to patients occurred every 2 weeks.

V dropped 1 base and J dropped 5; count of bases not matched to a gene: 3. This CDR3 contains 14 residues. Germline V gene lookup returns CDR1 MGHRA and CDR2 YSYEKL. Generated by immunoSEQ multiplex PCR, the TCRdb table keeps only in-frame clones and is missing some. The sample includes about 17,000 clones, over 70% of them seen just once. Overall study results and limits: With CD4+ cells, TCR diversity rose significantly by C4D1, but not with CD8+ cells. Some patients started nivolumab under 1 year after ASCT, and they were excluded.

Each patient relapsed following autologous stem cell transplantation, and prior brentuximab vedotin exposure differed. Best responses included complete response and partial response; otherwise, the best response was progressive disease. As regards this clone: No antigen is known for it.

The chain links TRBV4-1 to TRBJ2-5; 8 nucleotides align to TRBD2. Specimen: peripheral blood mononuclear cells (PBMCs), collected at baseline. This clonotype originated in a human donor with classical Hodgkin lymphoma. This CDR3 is CASSQAGLGETQYF. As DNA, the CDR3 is TGCGCCAGCAGCCAAGCGGGACTAGGGGAGACCCAGTACTTC.